The clone carrying this T cell receptor beta chain was recorded a few times. The sample carries other DNA sequences with the same CDR3. These data come from a study of control samples from healthy donors and cancer patients. Data came from immunoSEQ multiplex PCR; TCRdb stores just in-frame clones and leaves some out. This table holds fewer than 300,000 clones, around 79% found once. Source material: PBMCs. The receptor was derived from a woman aged 55-75 years with lung cancer.

The CDR3 region is CASSLGARETQYF. In DNA, the CDR3 is TGCGCCAGCAGCTTAGGGGCTCGGGAGACCCAGTACTTC. The chain is built from TRBV5-1 and TRBJ2-5; D perhaps matches TRBD1 (5 bases). Trimming stripped 2 bases from V and 5 bases from J, with 10 bases between. Germline CDR1 is SGHRS and CDR2 is YFSETQ. This CDR3 is 13 amino acids long.